Listed here are 13 T cell receptor beta chains from one sample, sequenced in a study of control samples from healthy donors and cancer patients. Here immunoSEQ multiplex PCR was the method, and the copy in TCRdb shows in-frame clones only, minus some. The profile shows about 170,000 clones, just under 95% of them singletons. Sequencing was carried out using blood. The source of these receptors is a woman aged 55-69 years in good health.

This chain links TRBV5-4 with TRBJ2-7; TRBD2 matches at 8 bases. This CDR3 spans 16 amino acids. The germline gives CDR1 SGHNT, CDR2 YYREEE (reference sequence). V gave up 0 bases and J gave up 2 bases; unmatched junction bases: 7. The CDR3 loop is CASSLAGRGATYEQYF. The DNA for the CDR3 is TGTGCCAGCAGCTTGGCCGGGCGGGGGGCAACCTACGAGCAGTACTTC.

This chain joins TRBV9 and TRBJ1-3, with TRBD1 matching 9 bases. The V and J ends lost 3 bases and 3 bases, in that order; junction bases with no gene match: 7. The CDR3 runs to 16 residues. From germline, CDR1 is SGDLS and CDR2 YYNGEE. The CDR3 nucleotides read TGTGCCAGCAGCGCATCACAGGGGGCCCTTGGAAACACCATATATTTT. As protein: CASSASQGALGNTIYF.

This clone has just a few counts. The V and J genes are TRBV6-6 and TRBJ2-3; TRBD2 is a possible D gene (6 bases). The germline CDR1 and CDR2 sequences are MNHNY and SVGAGI (reference sequence). The CDR3 contains 16 residues. V lost 2 bases, J lost 1 base, and 13 bases lay in between. CDR3 coding DNA: TGTGCCAGCAGTTACGGACTACGGTCCGGCACAGATACGCAGTATTTT. Translating it yields CASSYGLRSGTDTQYF.

V gene TRBV27 combines with J gene TRBJ2-5; TRBD1 agrees at 7 bases. The CDR3 has 17 residues. The V gene's germline CDR1 is MNHEY and CDR2 SMNVEV (reference sequence). With V trimmed by 2 bases and J by 1 base, 10 bases remained unmatched. The CDR3 sequence is CASSLVGLRDSQETQYF. CDR3 sequence (DNA): TGTGCCAGCAGTTTAGTAGGCCTCCGGGACAGCCAAGAGACCCAGTACTTC.

A single count supports this clone. The chain has TRBV7-9 and TRBJ1-2; TRBD1 might be the D (5 bases). Looked up from germline, CDR1 is SEHNR and CDR2 is FQNEAQ (reference sequence). The CDR3 length is 15 residues. Trimming shortened V by 3 bases and J by 4 bases, and 15 bases separated the two germline ends. The CDR3 coding sequence is TGTGCCAGCAGCTTCGGGGGAGCTACAGGCTATGGCTACACCTTC. Its protein is CASSFGGATGYGYTF.

This chain links TRBV5-4 with TRBJ2-5; D remains ambiguous. Trimming stripped 4 bases from V and 6 bases from J, with 16 bases between. The CDR3 totals 14 residues. Germline V CDR1 and CDR2: SGHNT, YYREEE (reference sequence). CDR3 sequence reads: CASSPPADGKTQYF. CDR3 in DNA: TGTGCCAGCAGCCCGCCCGCGGACGGCAAGACCCAGTACTTC.

This clone was counted a single time. This chain joins TRBV12-5 and TRBJ2-7; TRBD2 might be the D (6 bases). Deletions cut 5 bases from V and 6 bases from J, with 14 bases between. Germline CDR1 reads LGHNT; CDR2 reads FRNRAP. This CDR3 region has 13 residues. The CDR3 sequence is CASGPPGDGEQYF. CDR3 nucleotides: TGTGCTAGTGGTCCCCCGGGGGATGGCGAGCAGTACTTC.

This chain joins TRBV20-1 and TRBJ2-2, with 8 bases matching TRBD2. The CDR3 has 15 residues. V was clipped by 3 bases and J by 0 bases; unmatched bases: 3. Germline V lookup: CDR1 DFQATT, CDR2 SNEGSKA (reference sequence). The CDR3 loop reads CSASLGLANTGELFF. DNA for the CDR3: TGCAGTGCTAGTCTGGGACTAGCGAACACCGGGGAGCTGTTTTTT.

The chain uses TRBV18 and TRBJ1-2; 8 bases align to TRBD1. The germline V gene encodes CDR1 KGHSH and CDR2 LQKENI. This CDR3 is 17 amino acids long. The J segment lost 5 bases and the V segment lost 6 bases, leaving 17 bases of the junction unmatched. CDR3 region: CASSPYDRGLTGYGYTF. The CDR3, as DNA: TGTGCCAGCTCCCCCTACGACAGGGGACTGACAGGGTATGGCTACACCTTC.

This clone was found once. This rearrangement joins TRBV9 to TRBJ2-5; D perhaps matches TRBD2 (7 bases). The CDR3 is 19 residues long. Trimming shortened V by 3 bases and J by 5 bases, and 29 bases separated the two germline ends. Germline V lookup: CDR1 SGDLS, CDR2 YYNGEE. CDR3 region: CASSAGPSGGGGLSETQYF. CDR3 DNA: TGTGCCAGCAGCGCGGGACCCAGCGGAGGGGGGGGCTTGTCGGAGACCCAGTACTTC.

The CDR3 loop is CASSLGPYHSGNTIYF. Written as DNA, the CDR3 is TGTGCCAGCAGCTTAGGACCCTATCACTCTGGAAACACCATATATTTT. V is TRBV7-2 and J is TRBJ1-3; D uncertain. V was shortened by 1 base and J by 0 bases, with 10 bases between the two germline ends. CDR1 and CDR2 from the germline V gene are SGHTA and FQGNSA. The CDR3 is 16 residues long.

This clone was seen just once. The chain has TRBV7-9 and TRBJ1-2; weak D call: TRBD1 (5 bases). This CDR3 contains 13 residues. Trimming removed 2 bases from V and 8 bases from J, with 12 bases in between. Germline assignment: CDR1 SEHNR and CDR2 FQNEAQ (reference sequence). The CDR3 nucleotides are TGTGCCAGCAGCTTACTAACAGGAGTAGGCTACACCTTC. It specifies CASSLLTGVGYTF.

The chain has TRBV6-1 and TRBJ2-5; 10 bases agree with TRBD2. The V segment lost 4 bases and the J segment 5 bases; nucleotides outside the gene matches: 13. The CDR3 extends over 17 amino acids. Germline CDR1 MNHNS, CDR2 SASEGT. The CDR3 sequence is CASSGTSRSGGAETQYF. As DNA, the CDR3 is TGTGCCAGCAGTGGCACAAGCCGAAGCGGGGGGGCGGAGACCCAGTACTTC.